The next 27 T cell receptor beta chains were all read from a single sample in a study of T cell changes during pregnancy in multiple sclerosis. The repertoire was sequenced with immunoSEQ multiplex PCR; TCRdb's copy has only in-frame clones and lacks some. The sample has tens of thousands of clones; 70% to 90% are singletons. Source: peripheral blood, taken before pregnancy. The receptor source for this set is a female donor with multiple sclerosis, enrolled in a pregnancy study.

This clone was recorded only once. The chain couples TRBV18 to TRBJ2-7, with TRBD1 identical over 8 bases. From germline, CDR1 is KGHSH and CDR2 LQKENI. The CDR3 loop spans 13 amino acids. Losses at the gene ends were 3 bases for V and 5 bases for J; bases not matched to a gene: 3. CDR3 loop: CASSPDRDNEQYF. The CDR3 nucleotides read TGTGCCAGCTCACCGGACAGGGATAACGAGCAGTACTTC.

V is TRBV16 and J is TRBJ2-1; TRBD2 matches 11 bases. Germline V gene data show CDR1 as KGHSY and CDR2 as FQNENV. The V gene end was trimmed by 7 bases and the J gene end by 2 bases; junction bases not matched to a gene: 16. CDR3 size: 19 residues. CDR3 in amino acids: CASNPGQERLAGPYNEQFF. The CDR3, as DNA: TGTGCCAGCAATCCGGGACAGGAGAGACTAGCGGGACCCTACAATGAGCAGTTCTTC.

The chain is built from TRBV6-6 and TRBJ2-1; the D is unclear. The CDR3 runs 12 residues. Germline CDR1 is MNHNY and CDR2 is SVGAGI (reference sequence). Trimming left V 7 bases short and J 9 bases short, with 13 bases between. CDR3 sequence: CASTSLVSEQFF. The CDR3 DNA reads TGTGCCAGCACCTCTCTAGTATCTGAGCAGTTCTTC.

The CDR3 DNA reads TGCGCCAGCAGCCAAACAGGGGTAGCAGGCTACACCTTC. It yields the protein CASSQTGVAGYTF. The rearrangement uses TRBV5-1 and TRBJ1-2, with 7 bases matching TRBD1. The CDR3 totals 13 residues. Germline loops: CDR1 SGHRS, CDR2 YFSETQ. J lost 8 bases, V lost 4 bases, and 8 bases had no gene match. The whole variable domain, filled in from reference TRBV5-1 and TRBJ1-2, reads KAGVTQTPRYLIKTRGQQVTLSCSPISGHRSVSWYQQTPGQGLQFLFEYFSETQRNKGNFPGRFSGRQFSNSRSEMNVSTLELGDSALYLCASSQTGVAGYTFGSGTRLTVV.

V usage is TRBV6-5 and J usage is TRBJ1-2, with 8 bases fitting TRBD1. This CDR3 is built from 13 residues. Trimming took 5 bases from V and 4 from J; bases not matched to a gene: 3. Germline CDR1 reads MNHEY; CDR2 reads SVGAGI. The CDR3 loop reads CASSLDRVYGYTF. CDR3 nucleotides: TGTGCCAGCAGTCTGGACAGGGTCTATGGCTACACCTTC.

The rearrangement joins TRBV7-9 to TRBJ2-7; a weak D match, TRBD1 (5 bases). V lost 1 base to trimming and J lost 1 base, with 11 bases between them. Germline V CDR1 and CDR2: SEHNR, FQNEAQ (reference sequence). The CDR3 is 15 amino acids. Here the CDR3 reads CASSLVDSLSYEQYF. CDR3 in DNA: TGTGCCAGCAGCTTAGTTGACAGCTTGTCCTACGAGCAGTACTTC.

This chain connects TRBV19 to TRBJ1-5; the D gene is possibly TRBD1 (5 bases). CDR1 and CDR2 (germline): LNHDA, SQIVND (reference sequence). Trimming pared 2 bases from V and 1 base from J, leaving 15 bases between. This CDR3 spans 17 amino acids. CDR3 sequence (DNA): TGTGCCAGTAGTATACCGGGGGTCCTCAACAGCAATCAGCCCCAGCATTTT. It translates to CASSIPGVLNSNQPQHF.

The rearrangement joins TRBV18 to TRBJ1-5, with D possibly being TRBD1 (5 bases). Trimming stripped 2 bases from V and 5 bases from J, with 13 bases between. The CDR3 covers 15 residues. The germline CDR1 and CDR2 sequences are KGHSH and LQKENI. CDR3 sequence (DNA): TGTGCCAGCTCACCATCCGGGACGGGGGATCAGCCCCAGCATTTT. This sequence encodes CASSPSGTGDQPQHF.

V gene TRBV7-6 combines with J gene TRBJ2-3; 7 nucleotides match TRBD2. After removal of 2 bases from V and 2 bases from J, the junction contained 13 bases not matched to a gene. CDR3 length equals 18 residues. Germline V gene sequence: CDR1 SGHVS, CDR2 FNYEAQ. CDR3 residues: CASSLSLLAGIYTDTQYF. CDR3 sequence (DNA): TGTGCCAGCAGCTTAAGCTTGTTAGCGGGTATATACACAGATACGCAGTATTTT.

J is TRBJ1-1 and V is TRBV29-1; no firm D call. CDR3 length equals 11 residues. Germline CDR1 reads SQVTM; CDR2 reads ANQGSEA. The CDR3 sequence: CSGTRDTEAFF. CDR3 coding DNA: TGCAGTGGTACACGGGACACTGAAGCTTTCTTT. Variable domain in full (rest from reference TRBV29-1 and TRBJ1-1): SAVISQKPSRDICQRGTSLTIQCQVDSQVTMMFWYRQQPGQSLTLIATANQGSEATYESGFVIDKFPISRPNLTFSTLTVSNMSPEDSSIYLCSGTRDTEAFFGQGTRLTVV.

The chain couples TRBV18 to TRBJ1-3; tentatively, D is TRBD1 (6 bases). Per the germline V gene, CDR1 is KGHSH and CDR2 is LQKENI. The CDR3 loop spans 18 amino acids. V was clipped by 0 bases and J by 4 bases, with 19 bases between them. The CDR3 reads CASSPPLLWTATGNTIYF. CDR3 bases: TGTGCCAGCTCACCACCCCTTCTCTGGACAGCTACCGGAAACACCATATATTTT. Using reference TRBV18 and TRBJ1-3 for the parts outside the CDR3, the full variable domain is NAGVMQNPRHLVRRRGQEARLRCSPMKGHSHVYWYRQLPEEGLKFMVYLQKENIIDESGMPKERFSAEFPKEGPSILRIQQVVRGDSAAYFCASSPPLLWTATGNTIYFGEGSWLTVV.

CDR3 DNA: TGTGCCAGCAGCTTGGACGGTGAAGAGACCCAGTACTTC. This codes for CASSLDGEETQYF. The chain couples TRBV5-4 to TRBJ2-5; no definite D call. Germline CDR1 and CDR2: SGHNT and YYREEE (reference sequence). Trimming shortened V by 0 bases and J by 3 bases, and 6 bases separated the two germline ends. This CDR3 is built from 13 residues. Complete variable domain (other parts from reference TRBV5-4 and TRBJ2-5): ETGVTQSPTHLIKTRGQQVTLRCSSQSGHNTVSWYQQALGQGPQFIFQYYREEENGRGNFPPRFSGLQFPNYSSELNVNALELDDSALYLCASSLDGEETQYFGPGTRLLVL.

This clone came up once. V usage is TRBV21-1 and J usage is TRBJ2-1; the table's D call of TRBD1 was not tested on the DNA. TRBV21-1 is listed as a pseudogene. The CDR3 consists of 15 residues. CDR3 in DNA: TGTGCCAGCAGTAGGCGACAGGGATTTTACAATGAGCAGTTCTTC. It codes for CASSRRQGFYNEQFF.

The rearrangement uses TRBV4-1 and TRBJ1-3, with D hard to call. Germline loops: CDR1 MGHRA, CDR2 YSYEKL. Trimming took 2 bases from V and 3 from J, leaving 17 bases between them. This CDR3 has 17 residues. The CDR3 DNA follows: TGCGCCAGCAGCCAATCCCCCCGGGATTCCTTTGGAAACACCATATATTTT. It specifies CASSQSPRDSFGNTIYF.

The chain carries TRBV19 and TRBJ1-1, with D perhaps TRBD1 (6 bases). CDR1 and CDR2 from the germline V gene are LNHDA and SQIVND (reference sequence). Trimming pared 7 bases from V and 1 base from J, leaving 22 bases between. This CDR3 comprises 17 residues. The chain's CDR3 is CASTRWADGTKNTEAFF. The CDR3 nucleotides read TGTGCCAGTACCCGTTGGGCCGACGGGACAAAGAACACTGAAGCTTTCTTT. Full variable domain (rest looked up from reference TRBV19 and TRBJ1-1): DGGITQSPKYLFRKEGQNVTLSCEQNLNHDAMYWYRQDPGQGLRLIYYSQIVNDFQKGDIAEGYSVSREKKESFPLTVTSAQKNPTAFYLCASTRWADGTKNTEAFFGQGTRLTVV.

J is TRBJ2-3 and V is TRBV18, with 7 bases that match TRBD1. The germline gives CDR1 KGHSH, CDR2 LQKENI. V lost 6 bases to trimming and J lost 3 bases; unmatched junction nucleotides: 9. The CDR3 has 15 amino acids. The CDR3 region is CASSRNRGSTDTQYF. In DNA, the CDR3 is TGTGCCAGCTCCCGGAACAGGGGATCAACAGATACGCAGTATTTT.

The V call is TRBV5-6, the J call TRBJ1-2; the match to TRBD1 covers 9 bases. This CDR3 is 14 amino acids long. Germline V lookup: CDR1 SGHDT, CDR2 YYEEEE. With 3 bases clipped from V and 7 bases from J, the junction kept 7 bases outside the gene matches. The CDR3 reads CASSWGQGAGGYTF. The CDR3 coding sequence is TGTGCCAGCAGCTGGGGACAGGGAGCAGGTGGCTACACCTTC.

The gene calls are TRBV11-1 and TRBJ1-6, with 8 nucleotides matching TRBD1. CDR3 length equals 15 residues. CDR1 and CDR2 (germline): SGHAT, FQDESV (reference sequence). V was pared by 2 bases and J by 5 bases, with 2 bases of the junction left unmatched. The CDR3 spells CASSLQGADNSPLHF. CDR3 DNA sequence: TGTGCCAGCAGCTTACAGGGGGCGGATAATTCACCCCTCCACTTT. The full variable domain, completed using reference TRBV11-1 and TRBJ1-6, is EAEVAQSPRYKITEKSQAVAFWCDPISGHATLYWYRQILGQGPELLVQFQDESVVDDSQLPKDRFSAERLKGVDSTLKIQPAELGDSAMYLCASSLQGADNSPLHFGNGTRLTVT.

CDR3 DNA sequence: TGTGCCAGCAGCTTCGGGACAGGGAGGTATACCGGGGAGCTGTTTTTT. This gives the protein CASSFGTGRYTGELFF. The chain recombines TRBV11-1 with TRBJ2-2; 9 bases align to TRBD1. V dropped 3 bases and J dropped 5; count of bases not matched to a gene: 7. CDR1 and CDR2 from the germline V gene are SGHAT and FQDESV (reference sequence). The CDR3 sequence is 16 residues long.

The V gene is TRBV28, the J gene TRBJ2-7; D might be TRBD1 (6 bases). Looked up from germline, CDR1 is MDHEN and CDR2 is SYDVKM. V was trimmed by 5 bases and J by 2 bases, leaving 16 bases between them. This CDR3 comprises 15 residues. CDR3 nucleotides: TGTGCCAGCAGTGGCCGAGAGACAGGAGCCTACGAGCAGTACTTC. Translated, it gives CASSGRETGAYEQYF. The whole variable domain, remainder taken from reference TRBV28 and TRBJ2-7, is DVKVTQSSRYLVKRTGEKVFLECVQDMDHENMFWYRQDPGLGLRLIYFSYDVKMKEKGDIPEGYSVSREKKERFSLILESASTNQTSMYLCASSGRETGAYEQYFGPGTRLTVT.

The CDR3: CASSLEGAQAGGLSGEQFF. In nucleotides, the CDR3 is TGCGCCAGCAGCTTGGAGGGGGCTCAAGCGGGAGGGCTATCTGGTGAGCAGTTCTTC. J is TRBJ2-1 and V is TRBV5-1, with TRBD2 matching 10 bases. CDR3 size: 19 residues. J gave up 9 bases and V 0 bases, and 18 bases lay outside the gene matches. The germline CDR1 and CDR2 sequences are SGHRS and YFSETQ.

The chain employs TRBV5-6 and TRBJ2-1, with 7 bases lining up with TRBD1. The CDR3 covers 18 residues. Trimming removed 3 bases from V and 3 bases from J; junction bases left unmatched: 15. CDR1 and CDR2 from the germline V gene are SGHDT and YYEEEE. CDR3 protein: CASSWGQSPFPYYNEQFF. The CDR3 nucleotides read TGTGCCAGCAGCTGGGGACAGTCTCCTTTCCCATACTACAATGAGCAGTTCTTC.

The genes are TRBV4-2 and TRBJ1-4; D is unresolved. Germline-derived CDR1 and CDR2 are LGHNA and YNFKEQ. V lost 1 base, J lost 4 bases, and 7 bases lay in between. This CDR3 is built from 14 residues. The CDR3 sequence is CASSQGAGNEKLFF. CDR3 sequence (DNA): TGTGCCAGCAGCCAAGGGGCAGGTAATGAAAAACTGTTTTTT.

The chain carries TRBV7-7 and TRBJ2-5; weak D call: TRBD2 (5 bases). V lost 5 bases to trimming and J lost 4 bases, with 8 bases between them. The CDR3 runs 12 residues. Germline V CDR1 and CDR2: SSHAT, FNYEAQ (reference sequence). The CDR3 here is CASSRLSETQYF. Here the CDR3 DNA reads TGTGCCAGCAGCAGACTATCAGAGACCCAGTACTTC. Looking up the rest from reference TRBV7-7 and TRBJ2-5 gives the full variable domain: GAGVSQSPRYKVTKRGQDVTLRCDPISSHATLYWYQQALGQGPEFLTYFNYEAQPDKSGLPSDRFSAERPEGSISTLTIQRTEQRDSAMYRCASSRLSETQYFGPGTRLLVL.

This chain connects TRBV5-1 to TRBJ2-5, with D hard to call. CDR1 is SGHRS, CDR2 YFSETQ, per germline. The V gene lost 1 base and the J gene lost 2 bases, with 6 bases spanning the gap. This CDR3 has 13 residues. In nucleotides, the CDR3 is TGCGCCAGCAGCTTGACTACTCAAGAGACCCAGTACTTC. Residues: CASSLTTQETQYF.

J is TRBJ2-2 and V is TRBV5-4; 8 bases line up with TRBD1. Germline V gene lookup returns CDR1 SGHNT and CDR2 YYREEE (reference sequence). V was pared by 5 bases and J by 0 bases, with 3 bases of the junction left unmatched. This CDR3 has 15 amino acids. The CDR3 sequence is CASRLTGANTGELFF. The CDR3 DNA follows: TGTGCCAGCAGGCTGACAGGGGCGAACACCGGGGAGCTGTTTTTT.

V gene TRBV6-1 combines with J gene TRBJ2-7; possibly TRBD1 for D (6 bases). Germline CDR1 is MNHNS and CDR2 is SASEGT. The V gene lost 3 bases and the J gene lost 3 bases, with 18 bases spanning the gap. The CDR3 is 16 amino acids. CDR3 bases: TGTGCCAGCAGTGAGGCGGACAGCCACCCCTTCTACGAGCAGTACTTC. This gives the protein CASSEADSHPFYEQYF.